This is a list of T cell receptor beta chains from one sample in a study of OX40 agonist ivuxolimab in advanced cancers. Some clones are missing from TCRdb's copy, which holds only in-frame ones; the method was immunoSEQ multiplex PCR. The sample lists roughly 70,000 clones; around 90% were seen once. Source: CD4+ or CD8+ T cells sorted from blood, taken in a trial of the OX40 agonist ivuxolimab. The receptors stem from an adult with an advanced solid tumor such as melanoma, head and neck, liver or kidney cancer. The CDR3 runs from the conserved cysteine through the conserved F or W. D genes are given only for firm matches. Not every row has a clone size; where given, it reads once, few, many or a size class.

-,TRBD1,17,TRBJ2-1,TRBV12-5,TGTGCTAGTGGTTTGAGTTCAGGGGGCGAGTACTACAATGAGCAGTTCTTC,CASGLSSGGEYYNEQFF
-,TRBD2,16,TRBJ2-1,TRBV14,TGTGCCAGCAGCTCCGGACTAACTAGCGGGAGCAATGAGCAGTTCTTC,CASSSGLTSGSNEQFF
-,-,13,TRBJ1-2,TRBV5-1,TGCGCCAGCAGCTTGGGGGGGAACTATGGCTACACCTTC,CASSLGGNYGYTF
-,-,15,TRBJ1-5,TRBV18,TGTGCCAGCTCGCAGGACGGCAATAGCAATCAGCCCCAGCATTTT,CASSQDGNSNQPQHF
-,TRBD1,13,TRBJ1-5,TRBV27,TGTGCCAGCAGACAGGGGAGGAATCAGCCCCAGCATTTT,CASRQGRNQPQHF
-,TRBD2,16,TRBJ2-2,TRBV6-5,TGTGCCAGCAGTTTCCGGACTAGCGGGAGCCTGCGGGAGCTGTTTTTT,CASSFRTSGSLRELFF
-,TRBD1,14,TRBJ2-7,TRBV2,TGTGCCAGCAGTGAGGACAGGGGGCGGTACGAGCAGTACTTC,CASSEDRGRYEQYF
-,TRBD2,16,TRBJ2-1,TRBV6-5,TGTGCCAGCAGTTACACCGGGACTAGCGGATACAATGAGCAGTTCTTC,CASSYTGTSGYNEQFF
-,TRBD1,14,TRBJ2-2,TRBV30,TGTGCCTGGAGTCGGGGACAGTTTGGTGGGGAGCTGTTTTTT,CAWSRGQFGGELFF
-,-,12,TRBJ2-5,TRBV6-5,TGTGCCAGTGGACAGAACCAAGAGACCCAGTACTTC,CASGQNQETQYF
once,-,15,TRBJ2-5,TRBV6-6,TGTGCCAGCAGACAGGCCTGGACTATTCAACAGACCCAGTACTTC,CASRQAWTIQQTQYF
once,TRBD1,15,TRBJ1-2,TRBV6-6,TGTGCCAGCAGTTGGAAAGGACAGGGAAACTATGGCTACACCTTC,CASSWKGQGNYGYTF
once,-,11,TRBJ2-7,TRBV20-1,TGCAGTGCTAGTTCGGACTACGAGCAGTACTTC,CSASSDYEQYF
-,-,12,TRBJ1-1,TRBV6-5,TGTGCCAGCAGCCTACACGCCGGACGGGCTTTCTTT,CASSLHAGRAFF
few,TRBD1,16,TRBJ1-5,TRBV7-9,TGTGCCAGCAGCTCCGGCCAGGGGGATAGCAATCAGCCCCAGCATTTT,CASSSGQGDSNQPQHF
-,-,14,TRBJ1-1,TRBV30,TGTGCCTGGAGTGTAGGGAGAACGAACACTGAAGCTTTCTTT,CAWSVGRTNTEAFF
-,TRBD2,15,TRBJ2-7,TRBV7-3,TGTGCCAGCAGCGTAAGCGGGAGCGCTCCCCACGAGCAGTACTTC,CASSVSGSAPHEQYF
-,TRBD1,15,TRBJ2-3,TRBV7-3,TGTGCCAGCAGCTCTACAGGGGGGCGCACAGATACGCAGTATTTT,CASSSTGGRTDTQYF
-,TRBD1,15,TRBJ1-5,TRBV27,TGTGCCAGCAAACCCCACGGACAGGGCAATCAGCCCCAGCATTTT,CASKPHGQGNQPQHF
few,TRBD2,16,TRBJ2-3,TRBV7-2,TGTGCCAGCAGCAAACGCCCGGGAGGGAGCACAGATACGCAGTATTTT,CASSKRPGGSTDTQYF
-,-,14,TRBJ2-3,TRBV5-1,TGCGCCAGCAGCTTGGACTGGAGCACAGATACGCAGTATTTT,CASSLDWSTDTQYF
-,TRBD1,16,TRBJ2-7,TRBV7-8,TGTGCCAGCAGCTCGGGGCTGGGACAGGGGTTCTCCGAGCAGTACTTC,CASSSGLGQGFSEQYF
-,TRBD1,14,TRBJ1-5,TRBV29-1,TGCAGCGTTGTAATTCAGGGGGCAAGTCAGCCCCAGCATTTT,CSVVIQGASQPQHF
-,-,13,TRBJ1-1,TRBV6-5,TGTGCGGTCGTCGACCCCTGGAACATTGAAGCTTTCTTT,CAVVDPWNIEAFF
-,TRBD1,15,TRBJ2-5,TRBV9,TGTGCCAGCAGCGGACAGGGGGCGCAGCTGGAGACCCAGTACTTC,CASSGQGAQLETQYF
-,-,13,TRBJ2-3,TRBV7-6,TGTGCCAGCAGACGCAGGGAGACAGATACGCAGTATTTT,CASRRRETDTQYF
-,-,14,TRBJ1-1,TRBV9,TGTGCCAGCAGCGCGACAGGATCGAACACTGAAGCTTTCTTT,CASSATGSNTEAFF
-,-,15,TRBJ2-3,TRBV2,TGTGCCAGCAGGAGACGGAATCCACTCACAGATACGCAGTATTTT,CASRRRNPLTDTQYF
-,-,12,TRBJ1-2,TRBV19,TGTGCCAGTAGTGGCGGGGGGAAGTTTTACACCTTC,CASSGGGKFYTF
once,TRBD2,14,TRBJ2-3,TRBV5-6,TGTGCCAGCAGCTTAGCGGGGATCACAGATACGCAGTATTTT,CASSLAGITDTQYF
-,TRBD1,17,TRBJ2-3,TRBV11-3,TGTGCCAGCAGCTCCCATTTACAGGGGCCATGCACAGATACGCAGTATTTT,CASSSHLQGPCTDTQYF
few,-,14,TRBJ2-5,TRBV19,TGTGCCAGTAGTGGGGGACTGGTCCAAGAGACCCAGTACTTC,CASSGGLVQETQYF
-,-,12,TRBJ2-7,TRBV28,TGTGCCAGCAGTTTAGGTGACTACGAGCAGTACTTC,CASSLGDYEQYF
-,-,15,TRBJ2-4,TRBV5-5,TGTGCCAGCAGTTCAGGCCCAGGGCCCCAAAACATTCAGTACTTC,CASSSGPGPQNIQYF
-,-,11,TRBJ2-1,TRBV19,TGTGCCAGTAGTACTTTTCTGGAGCAGTTCTTC,CASSTFLEQFF
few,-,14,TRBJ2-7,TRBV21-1,TGTGCCAGCAGCCCACGGGACCGTAGGGACGAGCAGTACTTC,CASSPRDRRDEQYF
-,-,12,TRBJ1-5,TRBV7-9,TGTGCCAGCGGGGCGGGCAATCAGCCCCAGCATTTT,CASGAGNQPQHF
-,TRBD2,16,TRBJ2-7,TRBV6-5,TGTGCCAGCAGTTCACCCCGGACTAGCGGGAGGAACGAGCAGTACTTC,CASSSPRTSGRNEQYF
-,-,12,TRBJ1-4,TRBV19,TGTGCCAGTAGTATAAGGAATGAAAAACTGTTTTTT,CASSIRNEKLFF
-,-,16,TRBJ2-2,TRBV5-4,TGTGCCAGCAGCATGGACTATTCACGTATCACCGGGGAGCTGTTTTTT,CASSMDYSRITGELFF
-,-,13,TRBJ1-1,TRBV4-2,TGTGCCAGCAGCCAAGATGCGGACACTGAAGCTTTCTTT,CASSQDADTEAFF
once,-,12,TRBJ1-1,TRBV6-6,TGTGCCAGCAGTTCAAGTGGCGCTGAAGCTTTCTTT,CASSSSGAEAFF
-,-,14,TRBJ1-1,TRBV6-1,TGTGCCAGCAGTGAAGCGCTGGGGAGAACTGAAGCTTTCTTT,CASSEALGRTEAFF
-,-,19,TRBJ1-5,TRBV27,TGTGCCAGCAGTTTATCGGGGGGTTTTGGGGTAGGCGGCAATCAGCCCCAGCATTTT,CASSLSGGFGVGGNQPQHF
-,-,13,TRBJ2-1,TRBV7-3,TGTGCCAGCAGCCCGATGGGGGCGAATGAGCAGTTCTTC,CASSPMGANEQFF
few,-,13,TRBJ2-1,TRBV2,TGTGCCAGCAGTGATGTTGGGGAGGTTGAGCAGTTCTTC,CASSDVGEVEQFF
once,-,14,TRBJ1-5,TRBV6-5,TGTGCCAGCAGTGAAGGCGGGGGGCGACAGCCCCAGCATTTT,CASSEGGGRQPQHF
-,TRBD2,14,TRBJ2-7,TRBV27,TGTGCCAGCAGGCGGGTAGCGGGGCTCTACGAGCAGTACTTC,CASRRVAGLYEQYF
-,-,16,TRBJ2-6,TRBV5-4,TGTGCCAGCAGCCGGGACGGGTCCTCTGGGGCCAACGTCCTGACTTTC,CASSRDGSSGANVLTF